A selection of T cell receptor beta chains follows, all from one sample in a study of T cell repertoires in cytomegalovirus infection. TCRdb passed the reads through MiXCR, listing each CDR3 protein once. The sample lists hundreds of thousands of distinct CDR3 sequences; around a third were seen once. Which antigens these TCRs recognize remains unknown. This material consisted of cultured PBMCs, taken from culture after CMV antigen stimulation. Receptors originate from a human donor in good health (CMV status not recorded). Some clones in this sample may be carry-over from other donors' samples. The CDR3 runs from the conserved cysteine through the conserved F or W. The D gene is left open where the match is weak. The listing skips clone size in some rows; elsewhere it reads once, few, many or a size class.

j_gene	d_gene	v_gene	abundance	CDR3aa	CDR3nt
TRBJ2-7	TRBD1	TRBV5-1	NA	CASSYSQGDYEQYF	TGCGCCAGCAGCTATTCCCAGGGGGACTACGAGCAGTACTTC
TRBJ2-1	TRBD2	TRBV6-5	NA	CASSYSAGVSYNEQFF	TGTGCCAGCAGTTACTCAGCGGGGGTCTCCTACAATGAGCAGTTCTTC
TRBJ1-2	NA	TRBV6-2/TRBV6-3	NA	CASTLWGTNYGYTF	TGTGCCAGCACCCTGTGGGGTACGAACTATGGCTACACCTTC
TRBJ2-1	NA	TRBV28	NA	CASSILRNEQFF	TGTGCCAGCAGTATACTGAGGAATGAGCAGTTCTTC
TRBJ2-1	TRBD2	TRBV7-8	few	CASSLRENPYNEQFF	TGTGCCAGCAGCTTGCGGGAGAACCCCTACAATGAGCAGTTCTTC
TRBJ2-3	NA	TRBV7-1	NA	CASSSWPFGGTDKQYF	TGTGCCAGCAGCTCATGGCCTTTCGGGGGCACAGATAAGCAGTATTTT
TRBJ1-1	TRBD1	TRBV6-5	few	CASINILGQGDTEAFF	TGTGCCAGCATCAATATTCTGGGACAGGGAGACACTGAAGCTTTCTTT
TRBJ2-5	TRBD1	TRBV29-1	NA	CSAQGEETQYF	TGCAGCGCCCAGGGGGAAGAGACCCAGTACTTC
TRBJ2-7	NA	TRBV7-2	many	CASSILKGVYEQYF	TGTGCCAGCAGCATCCTTAAGGGGGTGTACGAGCAGTACTTC
TRBJ1-2	NA	TRBV7-2	few	CASSLNDLVYGYTF	TGTGCCAGCAGCTTAAACGACCTCGTCTATGGCTACACCTTC
TRBJ2-3	NA	TRBV9	NA	CASSVLWGRTSTDTQYF	TGTGCCAGCAGCGTCCTTTGGGGGAGGACTAGCACAGATACGCAGTATTTT
TRBJ1-1	NA	TRBV7-2	many	CASSLEASGAFF	TGTGCCAGCAGCTTAGAAGCTTCGGGAGCTTTCTTT
TRBJ2-5	NA	TRBV7-9	NA	CASWDGETQYF	TGTGCCAGCTGGGATGGAGAGACCCAGTACTTC
TRBJ2-4	NA	TRBV29-1	NA	CSVEDRKNIQYF	TGCAGCGTTGAAGACAGGAAAAACATTCAGTACTTC
TRBJ2-1	TRBD2	TRBV11-2	NA	CASSPTSGLHSEQFF	TGTGCCAGCAGCCCGACTAGCGGGCTTCATTCTGAGCAGTTCTTC
TRBJ2-1	TRBD2	TRBV6-2/TRBV6-3	few	CASSSPGLLYNEQFF	TGTGCCAGCAGTTCCCCGGGACTACTCTACAATGAGCAGTTCTTC
TRBJ2-2	TRBD2	TRBV11-3	many	CASSLDQSGSAYTGELFF	TGTGCCAGCAGCTTAGATCAGAGCGGGAGCGCCTACACCGGGGAGCTGTTTTTT
TRBJ2-3	TRBD2	TRBV12-3/TRBV12-4	few	CASPPRLAVSTDTQYF	TGTGCCAGCCCTCCCCGACTAGCGGTTAGCACAGATACGCAGTATTTT
TRBJ2-3	TRBD1	TRBV6-1	NA	CASSELSQGATDTQYF	TGTGCCAGCAGTGAACTTTCCCAGGGGGCAACAGATACGCAGTATTTT
TRBJ2-1	TRBD2	TRBV7-9	NA	CASSRTGLAANNEQFF	TGTGCCAGCAGCCGCACGGGGCTAGCGGCTAACAATGAGCAGTTCTTC
TRBJ2-1	NA	TRBV11-2	NA	CASSLQANSYNEQFF	TGTGCCAGCAGCTTACAGGCGAACTCCTACAATGAGCAGTTCTTC
TRBJ1-5	NA	TRBV27	once	CASRDVDVGNQPQHF	TGTGCCAGCAGGGATGTGGATGTTGGCAATCAGCCCCAGCATTTT
TRBJ1-5	TRBD1	TRBV12-3/TRBV12-4	NA	CASSLGQTQPQHF	TGTGCCAGCAGCCTGGGACAGACTCAGCCCCAGCATTTT
TRBJ1-3	NA	TRBV27	few	CASSFGPPRGGNTIYF	TGTGCCAGCAGTTTTGGCCCGCCGAGGGGTGGAAACACCATATATTTT
TRBJ2-2	NA	TRBV7-6	many	CAVKGHPNTGELFF	TGTGCCGTCAAGGGACACCCAAACACCGGGGAGCTGTTTTTT
TRBJ2-4	NA	TRBV20-1	NA	CSARRDVETGNIQYF	TGCAGTGCCCGGCGGGACGTAGAAACGGGGAACATTCAGTACTTC
TRBJ2-1	NA	TRBV11-2	NA	CASSLVPPSSYNEQFF	TGTGCCAGCAGCTTAGTCCCCCCGAGCTCCTACAATGAGCAGTTCTTC
TRBJ1-6	NA	TRBV4-1	few	CASSQWTLGSSPLHF	TGCGCCAGCAGCCAGTGGACGCTCGGGAGTTCACCCCTCCACTTT
TRBJ2-3	TRBD2	TRBV2	NA	CASSRTSGVTDTQYF	TGTGCCAGCAGTAGGACTAGCGGGGTCACAGATACGCAGTATTTT
TRBJ2-3	NA	TRBV7-9	NA	CASRIQGNTDTQYF	TGTGCCAGCAGGATCCAGGGAAACACAGATACGCAGTATTTT
TRBJ2-3	TRBD2	TRBV6-2/TRBV6-3	NA	CASSYLAGAQQYF	TGTGCCAGCAGTTATTTAGCGGGAGCCCAGCAGTATTTT
TRBJ1-1	NA	TRBV5-8	NA	CAAARRARDWNTEAFF	TGTGCCGCTGCCCGGAGGGCCCGGGACTGGAACACTGAAGCTTTCTTT
TRBJ1-2	TRBD1	TRBV6-6	NA	CASRSTGVNGYTF	TGTGCCAGCAGAAGTACAGGGGTCAATGGCTACACCTTC
TRBJ1-5	NA	TRBV7-2	NA	CASSQLRDQPQHF	TGTGCCAGCAGCCAACTACGGGATCAGCCCCAGCATTTT
TRBJ1-4	NA	TRBV7-9	NA	CATTRASNEKLFF	TGTGCCACCACCCGCGCCTCTAATGAAAAACTGTTTTTT
TRBJ1-1	NA	TRBV12-3/TRBV12-4	many	CASSQTGGTEAFF	TGTGCCAGCAGTCAGACAGGAGGAACTGAAGCTTTCTTT
TRBJ2-2	NA	TRBV6-2/TRBV6-3	few	CASSSTNRSGELFF	TGTGCCAGCAGCTCAACAAATAGGAGCGGGGAGCTGTTTTTT